The 26 T cell receptor beta chains given below trace back to one sample, sequenced in a study of blood T cell repertoires in COVID-19. Repertoires were generated with immunoSEQ multiplex PCR, while TCRdb's copy carries only in-frame clones and drops some. The sample records about 260,000 clones, over 80% being singletons. The sample consisted of PBMCs or T cells enriched from blood (not recorded which). All receptors derive from a man aged 50 to 59 who had been exposed to COVID-19.

This chain links TRBV30 with TRBJ2-1; 12 positions match TRBD2. This CDR3 has 13 amino acids. J was trimmed by 4 bases and V by 8 bases; bases with no gene match: 3. Germline V lookup: CDR1 GTSNPN, CDR2 SVGIG (reference sequence). The CDR3 spells CAASGGGYNEQFF. The CDR3 DNA follows: TGTGCCGCTAGCGGGGGGGGTTACAATGAGCAGTTCTTC.

The chain combines TRBV24-1 with TRBJ2-3, with 7 bases that match TRBD1. Germline CDR1 KGHDR, CDR2 SFDVKD. The CDR3 contains 22 residues. V was pared by 0 bases and J by 2 bases, with 22 bases of the junction left unmatched. In DNA form, the CDR3 reads TGTGCCACCAGTGATTTGCAATCTAGACAGGGTGCCCAACTTTCCTCCACAGATACGCAGTATTTT. It is translated as CATSDLQSRQGAQLSSTDTQYF.

The CDR3 is CASSNHRDRVDEQYF. DNA of the CDR3: TGTGCCAGCAGCAACCACCGGGACAGGGTCGACGAGCAGTACTTC. This chain links TRBV3-1 (or the pseudogene TRBV3-2) with TRBJ2-7, with 9 positions matching TRBD1. Germline V CDR1 and CDR2: LGHDT, YNNKEL (reference sequence). The CDR3 length is 15 residues. Trimming at V came to 5 bases and at J to 5 bases, leaving 10 bases not matched to a gene.

This chain links TRBV5-1 with TRBJ2-7; D is unresolved. Germline CDR1 is SGHRS and CDR2 is YFSETQ. Deletions cut 4 bases from V and 4 bases from J, with 12 bases between. The CDR3 length is 13 residues. CDR3 in amino acids: CASSATGLYEQYV. In nucleotides, the CDR3 is TGCGCCAGCAGCGCCACCGGGTTGTACGAGCAGTACGTC.

V and J are TRBV27 and TRBJ2-5; the D gene is possibly TRBD1 (5 bases). Germline V gene sequence: CDR1 MNHEY, CDR2 SMNVEV (reference sequence). This CDR3 has 17 residues. The V end lost 2 bases, the J end lost 1 base, and 17 bases lay between the germline ends. This CDR3 reads CASSLGYGASPQETQYF. The DNA for the CDR3 is TGTGCCAGCAGTTTAGGGTATGGGGCCAGTCCCCAAGAGACCCAGTACTTC.

The chain couples TRBV27 to TRBJ2-2, with 14 bases matching TRBD2. The CDR3 length is 17 residues. V trimming: 4 bases; J trimming: 6 bases; junction bases outside the gene matches: 7. CDR1 is MNHEY, CDR2 SMNVEV, per germline (reference sequence). CDR3: CASSSGTSGSVAGELFF. The CDR3 region has the DNA TGTGCCAGCAGTTCAGGGACTAGCGGGAGCGTAGCCGGGGAGCTGTTTTTT.

This clone was seen just once. The chain couples TRBV20-1 to TRBJ1-5; perhaps TRBD1 as D (6 bases). The V gene lost 3 bases and the J gene lost 0 bases, with 24 bases spanning the gap. CDR1 and CDR2 from the germline V gene are DFQATT and SNEGSKA (reference sequence). CDR3 length: 19 amino acids. The CDR3 nucleotides read TGCAGTGCTAGTCCCCCCGCAGGGGATCCAACTTATAGCAATCAGCCCCAGCATTTT. Translating it yields CSASPPAGDPTYSNQPQHF.

This clone has only one observation. The V and J genes are TRBV3-1 (or the pseudogene TRBV3-2) and TRBJ1-6; D may be TRBD1 (5 bases). CDR1 is LGHDT and CDR2 is YNNKEL in the germline V gene (reference sequence). V dropped 0 bases and J dropped 6 bases, with 9 bases sitting between them. CDR3 size: 15 residues. The CDR3 reads CASSQDTGGNSPLHF. DNA of the CDR3: TGTGCCAGCAGCCAAGATACAGGTGGTAATTCACCCCTCCACTTT.

This chain joins TRBV3-1 (or the pseudogene TRBV3-2) and TRBJ1-5; the D gene is possibly TRBD1 (5 bases). CDR3 length: 15 amino acids. Per germline, CDR1 LGHDT and CDR2 YNNKEL (reference sequence). Trimming stripped 5 bases from V and 2 bases from J, with 13 bases between. CDR3 protein: CASSSTWGGNQPQHF. The CDR3 DNA reads TGTGCCAGCAGCTCCACGTGGGGGGGCAATCAGCCCCAGCATTTT.

The CDR3 coding sequence is TGTGCCAGCAGCTTGGCGGGGAGAGTCTACTACAATGAGCAGTTCTTC. Translation: CASSLAGRVYYNEQFF. The chain carries TRBV11-2 and TRBJ2-1; D possibly corresponds to TRBD2 (6 bases). V was pared by 3 bases and J by 3 bases, with 15 bases between. Germline values: CDR1 SGHAT, CDR2 FQNNGV. This CDR3 has 16 residues. Together with reference TRBV11-2 and TRBJ2-1, the CDR3 gives the full variable domain: EAGVAQSPRYKIIEKRQSVAFWCNPISGHATLYWYQQILGQGPKLLIQFQNNGVVDDSQLPKDRFSAERLKGVDSTLKIQPAKLEDSAVYLCASSLAGRVYYNEQFFGPGTRLTVL.

This clone was recorded only once. The chain employs TRBV9 and TRBJ2-7, with D possibly being TRBD2 (6 bases). Between the trimmed V and J ends, which lost 0 bases and 3 bases, there was a span of 16 bases. Per the germline V gene, CDR1 is SGDLS and CDR2 is YYNGEE. The CDR3 sequence is 16 residues long. The CDR3 protein is CASSVGGAAINYEQYF. In DNA, the CDR3 is TGTGCCAGCAGCGTAGGCGGGGCCGCTATTAACTACGAGCAGTACTTC.

The chain recombines TRBV5-5 with TRBJ1-5, with TRBD1 identical over 7 bases. From germline, CDR1 is SGHKS and CDR2 YYEKEE (reference sequence). V gave up 0 bases and J gave up 9 bases; unmatched junction bases: 6. This CDR3 region has 14 residues. The CDR3 spells CASSLVGTDTPQHF. The CDR3 DNA follows: TGTGCCAGCAGCTTGGTAGGGACAGACACGCCCCAGCATTTT. Full variable domain (outside the CDR3, taken from reference TRBV5-5 and TRBJ1-5): DAGVTQSPTHLIKTRGQQVTLRCSPISGHKSVSWYQQVLGQGPQFIFQYYEKEERGRGNFPDRFSARQFPNYSSELNVNALLLGDSALYLCASSLVGTDTPQHFGDGTRLSIL.

The chain uses TRBV19 and TRBJ1-2; D perhaps matches TRBD1 (5 bases). Germline V gene data show CDR1 as LNHDA and CDR2 as SQIVND (reference sequence). This CDR3 is 13 amino acids long. V was cut by 8 bases and J by 7 bases, with 17 bases left in between. The CDR3 DNA reads as TGTGCCAGTCGCAGGGTGTGGACGGGTGGCTACACCTTC. Protein: CASRRVWTGGYTF.

The chain has TRBV28 and TRBJ2-1; D possibly corresponds to TRBD2 (6 bases). The ends were cut back, 3 bases at V and 0 bases at J, with 12 bases in the middle. CDR1 MDHEN and CDR2 SYDVKM come from the germline V gene. The CDR3 contains 16 residues. The CDR3, as DNA: TGTGCCAGCAGTTTGGGGGGTGCGAGCTCCTACAATGAGCAGTTCTTC. The encoded protein is CASSLGGASSYNEQFF. Supplemented by reference TRBV28 and TRBJ2-1, the full variable domain reads DVKVTQSSRYLVKRTGEKVFLECVQDMDHENMFWYRQDPGLGLRLIYFSYDVKMKEKGDIPEGYSVSREKKERFSLILESASTNQTSMYLCASSLGGASSYNEQFFGPGTRLTVL.

This chain connects TRBV28 to TRBJ1-2, with D perhaps matching TRBD1 (6 bases). The germline gives CDR1 MDHEN, CDR2 SYDVKM. CDR3 length: 15 residues. V shed 7 bases and J shed 3 bases, with 18 bases lying between them. The CDR3 DNA follows: TGTGCCAGCACCCTGGTGGGGGCGTGGGACTATGGCTACACCTTC. It is translated as CASTLVGAWDYGYTF.

The rearrangement joins TRBV30 to TRBJ2-5; D unclear. This CDR3 spans 13 amino acids. The V end lost 3 bases, the J end lost 8 bases, and 16 bases lay between the germline ends. The germline gives CDR1 GTSNPN, CDR2 SVGIG (reference sequence). The CDR3 region has the DNA TGTGCCTGGAGCCCCGGTACTGCGGCAACCCAGTACTTC. Translating it yields CAWSPGTAATQYF.

This clone was detected a few times. The chain carries TRBV5-4 and TRBJ2-1, with 9 positions matching TRBD1. CDR3 size: 14 residues. Germline V CDR1 and CDR2: SGHNT, YYREEE (reference sequence). After removal of 4 bases from V and 9 bases from J, the junction contained 8 bases not matched to a gene. This CDR3 reads CASSLQTGGGEQFF. The CDR3 DNA sequence: TGTGCCAGCAGCCTACAGACAGGGGGAGGTGAGCAGTTCTTC.

The chain combines TRBV28 with TRBJ1-2; 7 positions agree with TRBD1. V lost 6 bases and J lost 7; bases outside the gene matches: 11. CDR3 length: 14 amino acids. Per germline, CDR1 MDHEN and CDR2 SYDVKM. The CDR3 sequence: CASRNHRGSGGYTF. The CDR3 DNA follows: TGTGCCAGCAGGAACCACAGGGGATCGGGTGGCTACACCTTC.

This clone was detected only once. This chain uses TRBV7-8 with TRBJ2-1; the D gene is possibly TRBD2 (5 bases). CDR3 length: 15 amino acids. Deletions cut 7 bases from V and 3 bases from J, with 16 bases between. Germline loops: CDR1 SGHVS, CDR2 FQNEAQ. CDR3 nucleotide sequence: TGTGCCAGCACCATCCTAGCTGTCGGCTACAATGAGCAGTTCTTC. Translating gives CASTILAVGYNEQFF. The variable domain in full, completed from reference TRBV7-8 and TRBJ2-1, reads GAGVSQSPRYKVAKRGQDVALRCDPISGHVSLFWYQQALGQGPEFLTYFQNEAQLDKSGLPSDRFFAERPEGSVSTLKIQRTQQEDSAVYLCASTILAVGYNEQFFGPGTRLTVL.

The chain carries TRBV19 and TRBJ1-5, with D perhaps TRBD1 (6 bases). The CDR3 spans 13 residues. Germline V gene data show CDR1 as LNHDA and CDR2 as SQIVND (reference sequence). The CDR3: CGGGGGPNQPQHF. The CDR3 nucleotides are TGTGGTGGGGGCGGCGGACCGAATCAGCCCCAGCATTTT.

CDR3 amino acids: CASSLVSSEQYV. Here the CDR3 DNA reads TGTGCCAGCAGCTTAGTGTCCAGCGAGCAGTACGTC. This chain links TRBV11-3 with TRBJ2-7; D call uncertain. Germline V lookup: CDR1 SGHNT, CDR2 YENEEA. The V end lost 1 base, the J end lost 6 bases, and 7 bases lay between the germline ends. The CDR3 contains 12 residues.

This chain uses TRBV9 with TRBJ1-3; 7 positions agree with TRBD1. The germline V gene encodes CDR1 SGDLS and CDR2 YYNGEE. Trimming took 2 bases from V and 0 from J; bases not matched to a gene: 5. The CDR3 totals 16 residues. CDR3 loop: CASSVQGDTSGNTIYF. In nucleotides, the CDR3 is TGTGCCAGCAGCGTCCAGGGGGATACCTCTGGAAACACCATATATTTT.

The V gene is TRBV6-5, the J gene TRBJ2-7, with D possibly matching TRBD2 (5 bases). CDR1 and CDR2 (germline): MNHEY, SVGAGI. The CDR3 runs to 13 residues. Trimming left V 2 bases short and J 6 bases short, with 11 bases between. The CDR3 nucleotides are TGTGCCAGCAGTTACGGTGGAGGATCCGAGCAGTACTTC. It translates to CASSYGGGSEQYF.

The chain recombines TRBV5-1 with TRBJ2-2; a weak D match, TRBD1 (6 bases). Trimming stripped 0 bases from V and 7 bases from J, with 13 bases between. Per germline, CDR1 SGHRS and CDR2 YFSETQ. The CDR3 totals 15 residues. The CDR3, as DNA: TGCGCCAGCAGCTTGGGTCAGGGGTATATCGGGGAGCTGTTTTTT. Protein sequence: CASSLGQGYIGELFF.

This clone has only a few counts. The gene calls are TRBV2 and TRBJ2-7; 7 bases are shared with TRBD1. Losses at the gene ends were 9 bases for V and 5 bases for J; bases not matched to a gene: 13. This CDR3 contains 14 residues. CDR1 SNHLY and CDR2 FYNNEI come from the germline V gene. The CDR3 loop is CASLADRTIHEQYF. The CDR3, as DNA: TGTGCCAGTCTTGCGGACAGGACAATCCACGAGCAGTACTTC.

This chain joins TRBV11-2 and TRBJ2-1; TRBD2 agrees at 10 bases. The V and J ends lost 4 bases and 2 bases, in that order; junction bases with no gene match: 2. Germline V gives CDR1 SGHAT, CDR2 FQNNGV. This CDR3 has 15 amino acids. The CDR3 nucleotides read TGTGCCAGCAGCTCAACTAGCGGGGCCTACAATGAGCAGTTCTTC. Encoded protein: CASSSTSGAYNEQFF.